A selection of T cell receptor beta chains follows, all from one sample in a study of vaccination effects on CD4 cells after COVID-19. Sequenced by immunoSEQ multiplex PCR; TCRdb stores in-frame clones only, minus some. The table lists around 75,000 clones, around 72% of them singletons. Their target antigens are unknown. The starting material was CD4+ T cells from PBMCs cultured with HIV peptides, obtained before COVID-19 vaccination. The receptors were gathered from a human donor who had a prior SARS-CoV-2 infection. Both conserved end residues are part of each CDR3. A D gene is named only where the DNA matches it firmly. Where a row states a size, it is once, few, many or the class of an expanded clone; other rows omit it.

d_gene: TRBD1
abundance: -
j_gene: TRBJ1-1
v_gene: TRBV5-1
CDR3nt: TGCGCCAGCAGCCAACAGGGGGGGCTGAACACTGAAGCTTTCTTT
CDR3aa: CASSQQGGLNTEAFF

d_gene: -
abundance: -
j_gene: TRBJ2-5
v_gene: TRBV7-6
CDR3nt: TGTGCCAGCAGCTTAGCATACGAATCAGAGACCCAGTACTTC
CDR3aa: CASSLAYESETQYF

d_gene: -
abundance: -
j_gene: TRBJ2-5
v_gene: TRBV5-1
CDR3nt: TGCGCCAGCAGCTCGCGGGACAGACAAGAGACCCAGTACTTC
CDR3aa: CASSSRDRQETQYF

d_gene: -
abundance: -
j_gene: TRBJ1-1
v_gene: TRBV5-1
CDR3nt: TGCGCCAGCAGCTTTGGGGGCGTCGAGGACACTGAAGCTTTCTTT
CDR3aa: CASSFGGVEDTEAFF

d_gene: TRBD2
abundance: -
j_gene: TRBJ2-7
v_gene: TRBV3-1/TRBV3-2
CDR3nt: TGTGCCAGCAGCCAAGATTCCCTTTCGGTAGCGGGGGGCACCGAGCAGTACTTC
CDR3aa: CASSQDSLSVAGGTEQYF

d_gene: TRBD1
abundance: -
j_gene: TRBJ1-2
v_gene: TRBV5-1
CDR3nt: TGCGCCAGCAGCCGGGACAGGGTGAAGGGCTACACCTTC
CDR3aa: CASSRDRVKGYTF

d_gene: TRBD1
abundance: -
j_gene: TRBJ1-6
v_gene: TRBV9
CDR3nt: TGTGCCAGCAGCGCCCGACCGGGACAGGGCGGTTCACCCCTCCACTTT
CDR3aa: CASSARPGQGGSPLHF

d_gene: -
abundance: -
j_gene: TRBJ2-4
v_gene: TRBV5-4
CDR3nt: TGTGCCAGCAGCACGAAGGTCGCCAAAAACATTCAGTACTTC
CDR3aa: CASSTKVAKNIQYF

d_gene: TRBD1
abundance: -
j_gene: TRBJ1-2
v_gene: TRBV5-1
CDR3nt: TGCGCCAGCAGCTGGGACAGAGCTAACTATGGCTACACCTTC
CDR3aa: CASSWDRANYGYTF

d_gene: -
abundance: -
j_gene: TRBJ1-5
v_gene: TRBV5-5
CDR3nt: TGTGCCAGCAGCTTGGCCCTCGGGTTACCCCAGCATTTT
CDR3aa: CASSLALGLPQHF

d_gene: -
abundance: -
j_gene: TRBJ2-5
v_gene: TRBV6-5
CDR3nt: TGTGCCAGCAGTTACGGACGACGTTGGTCCCAGTACTTC
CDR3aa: CASSYGRRWSQYF

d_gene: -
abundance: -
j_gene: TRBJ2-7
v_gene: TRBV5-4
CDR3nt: TGTGCCAGCAGCTCAAATGTAGCCTCCTACGAGCAGTACTTC
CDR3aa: CASSSNVASYEQYF

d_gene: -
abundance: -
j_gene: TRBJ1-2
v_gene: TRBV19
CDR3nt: TGTGCCAGTAGTATAGTAGGGCCGACTAACTATGGCTACACCTTC
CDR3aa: CASSIVGPTNYGYTF

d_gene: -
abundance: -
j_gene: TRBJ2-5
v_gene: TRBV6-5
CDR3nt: TGTGCCAGCAGTTACGGTCCAGGGAAAGAGACCCAGTACTTC
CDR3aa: CASSYGPGKETQYF

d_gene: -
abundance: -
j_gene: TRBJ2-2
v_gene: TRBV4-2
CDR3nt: TGTGCCAGCAGCCACAGGGCCACCGGGGAGCTGTTTTTT
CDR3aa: CASSHRATGELFF

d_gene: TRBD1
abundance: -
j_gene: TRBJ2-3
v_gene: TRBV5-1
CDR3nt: TGCGCCAGCAGCGGTAGGGGGCAGGGTCGGGATACGCAGTATTTT
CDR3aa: CASSGRGQGRDTQYF

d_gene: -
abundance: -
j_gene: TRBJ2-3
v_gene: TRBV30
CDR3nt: TGTGCCTGGAGTAGAGCGGATACGCAGTATTTT
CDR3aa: CAWSRADTQYF

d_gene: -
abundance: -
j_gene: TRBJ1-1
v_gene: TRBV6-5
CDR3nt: TGTGCCAGCAGTTACGGAGGGGGTACGGGGAACACTGAAGCTTTCTTT
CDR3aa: CASSYGGGTGNTEAFF

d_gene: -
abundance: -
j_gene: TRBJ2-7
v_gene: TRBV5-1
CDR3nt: TGCGCCAGCAGCTGGTCGGACAGAATCTACGAGCAGTACTTC
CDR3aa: CASSWSDRIYEQYF

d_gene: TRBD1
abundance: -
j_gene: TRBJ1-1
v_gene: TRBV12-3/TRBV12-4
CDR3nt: TGTGCCAGCAGTCGGACAGGGAGCACTGAAGCTTTCTTT
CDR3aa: CASSRTGSTEAFF

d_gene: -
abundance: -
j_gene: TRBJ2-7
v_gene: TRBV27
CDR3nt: TGTGCCAGCAGTTTTAGGGGCGGGGGCCCCTACGAGCAGTACTTC
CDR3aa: CASSFRGGGPYEQYF

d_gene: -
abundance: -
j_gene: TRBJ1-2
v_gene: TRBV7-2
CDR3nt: TGTGCCAGCAGCTTAGTGGCAGGGGAGGATGGCTACACCTTC
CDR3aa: CASSLVAGEDGYTF

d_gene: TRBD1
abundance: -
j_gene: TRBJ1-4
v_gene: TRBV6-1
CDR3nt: TGTGCCAGCAGTGAAATTTCAAGGGGGCCTAATGAAAAACTGTTTTTT
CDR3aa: CASSEISRGPNEKLFF

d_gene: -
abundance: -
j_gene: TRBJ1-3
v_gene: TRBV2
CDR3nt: TGTGCCAGCAGTGTAATGGGACGTGGAAACACCATATATTTT
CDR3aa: CASSVMGRGNTIYF

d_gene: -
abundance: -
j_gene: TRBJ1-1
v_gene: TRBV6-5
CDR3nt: TGTGCCAGCGTGGGGTTTACGAACACTGAAGCTTTCTTT
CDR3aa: CASVGFTNTEAFF

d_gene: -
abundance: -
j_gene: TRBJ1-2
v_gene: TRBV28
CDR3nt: TGTGCCAGCAGTGGTCCTGGATATGGCTACACCTTC
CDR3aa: CASSGPGYGYTF

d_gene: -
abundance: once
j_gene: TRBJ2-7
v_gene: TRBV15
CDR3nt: TGTGCCACCAGCCGAAAAAAAGTCGGAGGGCACGAGCAGTACTTC
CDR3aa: CATSRKKVGGHEQYF